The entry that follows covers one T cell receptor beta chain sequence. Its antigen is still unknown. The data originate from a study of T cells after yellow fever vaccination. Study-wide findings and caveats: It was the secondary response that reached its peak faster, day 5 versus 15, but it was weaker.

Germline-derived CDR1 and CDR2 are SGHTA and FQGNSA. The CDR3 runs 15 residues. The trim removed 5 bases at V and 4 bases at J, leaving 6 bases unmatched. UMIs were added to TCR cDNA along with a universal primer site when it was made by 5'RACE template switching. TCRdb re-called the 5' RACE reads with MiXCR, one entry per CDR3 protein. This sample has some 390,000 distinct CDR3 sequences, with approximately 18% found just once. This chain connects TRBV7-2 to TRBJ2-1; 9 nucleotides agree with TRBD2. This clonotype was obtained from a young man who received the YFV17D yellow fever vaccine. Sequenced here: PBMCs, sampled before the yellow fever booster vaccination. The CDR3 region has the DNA TGTGCCAGCAGCCTAGGAGCGGGGGGATACAATGAGCAGTTCTTC. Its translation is CASSLGAGGYNEQFF. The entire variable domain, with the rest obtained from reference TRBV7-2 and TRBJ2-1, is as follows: GAGVSQSPSNKVTEKGKDVELRCDPISGHTALYWYRQSLGQGLEFLIYFQGNSAPDKSGLPSDRFSAERTGGSVSTLTIQRTQQEDSAVYLCASSLGAGGYNEQFFGPGTRLTVL.